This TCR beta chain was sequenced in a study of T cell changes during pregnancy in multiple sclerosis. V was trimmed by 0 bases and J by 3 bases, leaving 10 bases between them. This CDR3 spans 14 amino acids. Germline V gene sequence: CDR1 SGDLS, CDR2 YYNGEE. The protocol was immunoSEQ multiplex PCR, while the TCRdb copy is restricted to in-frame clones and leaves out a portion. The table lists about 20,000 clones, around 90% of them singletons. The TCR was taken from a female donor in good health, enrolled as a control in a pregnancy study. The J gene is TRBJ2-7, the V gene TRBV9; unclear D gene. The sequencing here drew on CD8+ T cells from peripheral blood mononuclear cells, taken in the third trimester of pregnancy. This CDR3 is CASSVAGELYEQYF. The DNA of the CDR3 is TGTGCCAGCAGCGTAGCTGGTGAACTCTACGAGCAGTACTTC.